This TCR beta chain was recorded in a study of spatial heterogeneity in lung cancer. Across the study: Among detected sequences, beta-chain ones consistently exceeded alpha-chain ones in number. Findings and caveats of the study: Within tumors, counts of expanded alpha and beta TCRs tracked tumor mutation counts.

MiXCR, applied by TCRdb to the 5' RACE reads, yields one record per CDR3 protein. The sample contains around 2,800 distinct CDR3 sequences, 5% to 7% of which appear only once. Time point here: sample taken at primary tumor resection. No cell sorting; template was whole RNA from tumor, lung tissue or PBMC. Relative to its sample, this clonotype is medium-sized. Antigen specificity is unknown. This beta chain was picked up by a library intended for alpha chains and is off target, so its count carries little meaning. Germline V gives CDR1 SEHNR, CDR2 FQNEAQ (reference sequence). V was clipped by 5 bases and J by 1 base; unmatched bases: 12. The CDR3 loop spans 19 amino acids.

The material sequenced was lung tumor tissue, taken at surgery. This receptor was taken from a male donor with early-stage non-small cell lung cancer. The chain has TRBV7-9 and TRBJ2-5; 14 bases match TRBD2. DNA for the CDR3: TGTGCCAGCAGCCCACGTCCCGGGACTAGCGGGAGTACCCAAGAGACCCAGTACTTC. Residues: CASSPRPGTSGSTQETQYF.